The TCR delta chain described here comes from a study of Vδ1+ human thymocytes. Findings and caveats of the study: About 20% of thymic delta-chain sequences were Vdelta2, with few Vdelta3, unlike blood Vdelta1+ controls. Thymic TRG and TRD repertoires appeared highly polyclonal, with Gaussian CDR3 length distributions. Many TRG clonotypes were shared between donors; TRD repertoires were essentially private.

RNA was extracted from the cells and then reverse transcribed. Multiplex PCR used pooled V-gene forward primers and a constant-region reverse primer to amplify CDR3s. TCRdb fed the multiplex PCR reads to CATT. The repertoire holds about 75,000 delta-chain clones, approximately 37% seen once, with under 0.3% in the top ten. On this clone: Its target is unknown.

Alphabeta T cells were depleted, then CD3+ Vdelta1+ Vdelta2- thymocytes were FACS-sorted. Between about 96% and 99.6% of sorted thymocytes were Vdelta1+. V was pared by 2 bases and J by 0 bases, with 25 bases of the junction left unmatched. This CDR3 contains 24 residues. Germline CDR1 TSWWSYY, CDR2 QGS. This sequence originates from a boy under two years old who had congenital heart surgery. The chain couples TRDV1 to TRDJ1; 12 bases line up with TRDD3. Sequencing used Vdelta1+ gamma-delta thymocytes from the thymus. Subset reported: FACS-sorted CD3+ TCRalphabeta- TCRVdelta1+ TCRVdelta2- thymocytes. CDR3 in amino acids: CALGEGVDLRLSYWGILYTDKLIF. The DNA of the CDR3 is TGTGCTCTTGGGGAAGGGGTAGACCTACGACTTTCCTACTGGGGGATACTGTACACCGATAAACTCATCTTT.